The clone carrying this T cell receptor (beta chain) was found once. As yet, its antigen is unknown. These data originate in a study of shared clonotypes between healthy human individuals. Study results and limitations: Naive subsets typically showed greater estimated richness than memory subsets.

Study processing details: Filtering differed because ImmunoSEQ produced junction-only sequences that carried no quality scores. This table comes from immunoSEQ multiplex PCR, and its TCRdb copy is limited to in-frame clones, with some not included. That table is the source of V, J and clone size, and D and trimming were worked out from the DNA. The sample yields around 2.1 million clones, around 93% seen once. Positive CCR7 selection of CD45RO-negative cells yielded the naive CD8 cells, and terminally differentiated effector memory CD45RA+ cells were excluded. Sequencing input: naive CD8+ T cells from PBMCs. This sequence originates from a man between 18 and 29 years old in good health. Some clones in this sample may be carry-over from other donors' samples.

The CDR3 DNA reads as TGTGCCACCAAAGGGACTAGCGGGAGAAGTACCTACGAGCAGTACTTC. It yields the protein CATKGTSGRSTYEQYF. This chain joins TRBV15 and TRBJ2-7, with 14 bases identical to TRBD2. The trim removed 7 bases at V and 2 bases at J, leaving 7 bases unmatched. The CDR3 consists of 16 residues. Germline V lookup: CDR1 LNHNV, CDR2 YYDKDF (reference sequence).